These 5 T cell receptor beta chains originate from one sample sequenced in a study of cytomegalovirus exposure and HLA in healthy donors. Primers for the PCR totalled 60 Vbeta and 13 Jbeta. The table came from immunoSEQ multiplex PCR; TCRdb's copy has only in-frame clones and leaves some out. The sample holds under 200,000 clones, 75% to 90% seen once. Sequencing was done on a sample of PBMCs. The receptors here all came from a human donor in good health.

V and J are TRBV29-1 and TRBJ1-2, with D maybe TRBD1 (6 bases). V dropped 7 bases and J dropped 7 bases, with 19 bases sitting between them. This CDR3 has 13 residues. Germline V CDR1 and CDR2: SQVTM, ANQGSEA. The CDR3 DNA is TGCAGCGCTACCATCTCAGGGGCGCGTGGCTACACCTTC. Translated: CSATISGARGYTF.

The V gene is TRBV20-1, the J gene TRBJ1-2; no firm D call. Trimming took off 0 bases at V and 7 bases at J, with 6 bases between the two ends. There are 11 residues in the CDR3. Germline values: CDR1 DFQATT, CDR2 SNEGSKA (reference sequence). The CDR3 region has the DNA TGCAGTGCTAGAGATCTCCTTGGCTACACCTTC. Translation gives CSARDLLGYTF.

V is TRBV7-8 and J is TRBJ2-7; D not certain. Germline V gene lookup returns CDR1 SGHVS and CDR2 FQNEAQ. This CDR3 region has 13 residues. Trimming left V 4 bases short and J 5 bases short, with 12 bases between. The CDR3, as DNA: TGTGCCAGCAGCTCCTTTGGTCCGGACGAGCAGTACTTC. Translating gives CASSSFGPDEQYF.

The chain combines TRBV27 with TRBJ1-4; TRBD1 might be the D (5 bases). CDR3 length equals 15 residues. V gave up 7 bases and J gave up 4 bases, with 16 bases separating them. The germline V gene encodes CDR1 MNHEY and CDR2 SMNVEV (reference sequence). CDR3 DNA sequence: TGTGCCAGCAAACCCAGGTCGGGGGTTAATGAAAAACTGTTTTTT. Translating it yields CASKPRSGVNEKLFF.

This chain joins TRBV19 and TRBJ1-2; 8 bases are shared with TRBD1. Germline V CDR1 and CDR2: LNHDA, SQIVND (reference sequence). J lost 8 bases, V lost 5 bases, and 7 bases had no gene match. The CDR3 sequence is 13 residues long. DNA for the CDR3: TGTGCCAGTAGTCAGACAGGGGAATACGGCTACACCTTC. Translating gives CASSQTGEYGYTF.